Sequencing of this T cell receptor beta chain was carried out in a study of cytomegalovirus exposure and HLA in healthy donors. Study results and caveats: For TCR beta chains, V- and J-gene trimming was later linked to a missense DCLRE1C variant. A later examination showed that TCR association rates differed by HLA locus, with DRB1 most and HLA-C fewest.

Deletions cut 2 bases from V and 4 bases from J, with 11 bases between. Germline CDR1 reads SNHLY; CDR2 reads FYNNEI. There are 14 residues in the CDR3. Points on this clone: The antigen is unknown.

Primers for the PCR totalled 60 Vbeta and 13 Jbeta. The protocol was immunoSEQ multiplex PCR, while the TCRdb copy is restricted to in-frame clones and leaves out a portion. The sample shows some 150,000 clones, around four fifths of them seen only once. Source material: PBMCs. The sequence was collected from a woman between 50 and 59 years old in good health and CMV-seropositive. The rearrangement joins TRBV2 to TRBJ2-5; D might be TRBD1 (6 bases). CDR3 amino acids: CASSEMGAGETQYF. CDR3 nucleotide sequence: TGTGCCAGCAGTGAAATGGGGGCCGGAGAGACCCAGTACTTC.